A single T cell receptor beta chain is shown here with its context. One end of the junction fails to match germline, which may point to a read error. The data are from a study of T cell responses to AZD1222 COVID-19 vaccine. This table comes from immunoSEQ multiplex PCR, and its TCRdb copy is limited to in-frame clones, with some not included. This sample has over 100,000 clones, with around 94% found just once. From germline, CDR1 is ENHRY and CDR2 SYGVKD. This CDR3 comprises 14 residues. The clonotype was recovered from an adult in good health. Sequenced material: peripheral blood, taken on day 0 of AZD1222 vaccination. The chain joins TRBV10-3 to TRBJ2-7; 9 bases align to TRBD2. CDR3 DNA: TGTGCCATCAGTGACCCCGGGACTAGCTACAAGCAGTACTTC. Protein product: CAISDPGTSYKQYF.